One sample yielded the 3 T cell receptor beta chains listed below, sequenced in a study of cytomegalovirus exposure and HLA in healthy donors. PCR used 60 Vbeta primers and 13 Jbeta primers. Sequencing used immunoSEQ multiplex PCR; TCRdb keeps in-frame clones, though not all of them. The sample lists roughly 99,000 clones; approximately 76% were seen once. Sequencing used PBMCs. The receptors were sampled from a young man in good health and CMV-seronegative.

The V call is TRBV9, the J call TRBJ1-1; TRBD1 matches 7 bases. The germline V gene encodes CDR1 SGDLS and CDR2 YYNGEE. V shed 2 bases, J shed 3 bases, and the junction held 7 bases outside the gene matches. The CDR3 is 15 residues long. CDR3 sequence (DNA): TGTGCCAGCAGCGTTGCGACAGGGATGGACACTGAAGCTTTCTTT. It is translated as CASSVATGMDTEAFF.

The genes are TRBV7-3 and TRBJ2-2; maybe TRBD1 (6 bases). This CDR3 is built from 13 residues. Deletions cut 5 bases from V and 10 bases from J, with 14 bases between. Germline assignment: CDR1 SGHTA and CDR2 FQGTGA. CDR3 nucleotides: TGTGCCAGCAGCCCCCATCGGGACACGGAGCTGTTTTTT. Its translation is CASSPHRDTELFF.

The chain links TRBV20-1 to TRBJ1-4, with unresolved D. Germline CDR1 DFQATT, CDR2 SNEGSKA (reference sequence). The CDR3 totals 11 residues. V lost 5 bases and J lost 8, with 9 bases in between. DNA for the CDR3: TGCAGTGCTCCAGATTGGGAAAAACTGTTTTTT. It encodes CSAPDWEKLFF.